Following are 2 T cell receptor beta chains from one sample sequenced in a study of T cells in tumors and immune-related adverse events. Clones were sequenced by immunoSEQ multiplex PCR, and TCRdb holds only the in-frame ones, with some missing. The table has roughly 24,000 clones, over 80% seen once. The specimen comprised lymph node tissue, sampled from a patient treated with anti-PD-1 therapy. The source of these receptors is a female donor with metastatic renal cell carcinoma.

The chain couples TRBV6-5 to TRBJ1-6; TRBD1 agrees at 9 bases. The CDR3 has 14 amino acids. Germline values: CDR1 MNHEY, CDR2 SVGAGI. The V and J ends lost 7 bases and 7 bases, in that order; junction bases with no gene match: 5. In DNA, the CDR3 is TGTGCCAGCACCGGACAGGGGCGGAATTCACCCCTCCACTTT. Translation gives CASTGQGRNSPLHF.

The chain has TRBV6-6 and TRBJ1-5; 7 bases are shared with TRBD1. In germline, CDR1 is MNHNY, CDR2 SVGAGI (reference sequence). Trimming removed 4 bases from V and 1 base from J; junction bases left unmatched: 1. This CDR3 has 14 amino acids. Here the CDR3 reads CASSLGGSNQPQHF. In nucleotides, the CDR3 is TGTGCCAGCAGTTTAGGGGGCAGCAATCAGCCCCAGCATTTT.